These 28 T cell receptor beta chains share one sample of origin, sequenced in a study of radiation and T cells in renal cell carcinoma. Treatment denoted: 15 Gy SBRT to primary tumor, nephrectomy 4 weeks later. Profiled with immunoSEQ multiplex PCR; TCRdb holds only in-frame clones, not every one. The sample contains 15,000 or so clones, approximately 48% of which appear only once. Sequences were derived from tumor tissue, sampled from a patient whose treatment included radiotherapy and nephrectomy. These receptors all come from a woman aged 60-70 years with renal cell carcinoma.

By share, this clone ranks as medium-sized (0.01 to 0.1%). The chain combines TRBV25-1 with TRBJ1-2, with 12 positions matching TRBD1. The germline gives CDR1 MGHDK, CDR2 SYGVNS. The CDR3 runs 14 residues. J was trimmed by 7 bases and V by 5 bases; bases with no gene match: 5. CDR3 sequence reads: CASSPGTGGSGYTF. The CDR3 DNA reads TGTGCCAGCAGTCCAGGGACAGGGGGCAGTGGCTACACCTTC.

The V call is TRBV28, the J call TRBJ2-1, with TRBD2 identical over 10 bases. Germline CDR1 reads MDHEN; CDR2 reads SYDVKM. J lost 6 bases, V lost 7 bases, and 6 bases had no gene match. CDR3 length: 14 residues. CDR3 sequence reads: CASNLAGAFNEQFF. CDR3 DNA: TGTGCCAGCAACCTAGCGGGAGCCTTCAATGAGCAGTTCTTC.

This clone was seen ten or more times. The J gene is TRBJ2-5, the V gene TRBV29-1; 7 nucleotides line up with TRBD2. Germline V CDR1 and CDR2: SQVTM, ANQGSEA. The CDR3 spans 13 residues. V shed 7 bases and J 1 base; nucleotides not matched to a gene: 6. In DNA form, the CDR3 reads TGCAGCGGCGTCGGACTAGGCCAAGAGACCCAGTACTTC. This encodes CSGVGLGQETQYF.

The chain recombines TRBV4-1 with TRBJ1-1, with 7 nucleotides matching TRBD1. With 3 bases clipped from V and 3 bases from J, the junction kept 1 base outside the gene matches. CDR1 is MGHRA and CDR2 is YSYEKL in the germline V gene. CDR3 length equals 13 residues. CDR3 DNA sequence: TGCGCCAGCAGCCAGCAGGGGGACACTGAAGCTTTCTTT. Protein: CASSQQGDTEAFF.

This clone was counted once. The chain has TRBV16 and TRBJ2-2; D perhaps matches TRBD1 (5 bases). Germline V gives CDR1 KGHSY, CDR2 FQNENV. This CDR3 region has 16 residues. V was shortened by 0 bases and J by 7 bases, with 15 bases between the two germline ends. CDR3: CASSQSLGRASGELFF. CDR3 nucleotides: TGTGCCAGCAGCCAATCGCTTGGCAGGGCGAGCGGGGAGCTGTTTTTT.

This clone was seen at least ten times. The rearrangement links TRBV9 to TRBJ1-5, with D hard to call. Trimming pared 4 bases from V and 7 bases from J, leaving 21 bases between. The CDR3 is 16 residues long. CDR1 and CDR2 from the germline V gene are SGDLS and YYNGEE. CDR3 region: CASSPSGTPSGQPQHF. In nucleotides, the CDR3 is TGTGCCAGCAGCCCCTCAGGAACCCCCTCCGGACAGCCCCAGCATTTT.

CDR3 DNA: TGTGCCAGCAGTTTGGACAGTAATTCACCCCTCCACTTT. As protein: CASSLDSNSPLHF. The genes are TRBV6-6 and TRBJ1-6, with a possible D match to TRBD1 (6 bases). With 4 bases removed from V and 6 bases from J, the gap between germline ends came to 7 bases. The CDR3 totals 13 residues. Germline V gives CDR1 MNHNY, CDR2 SVGAGI (reference sequence).

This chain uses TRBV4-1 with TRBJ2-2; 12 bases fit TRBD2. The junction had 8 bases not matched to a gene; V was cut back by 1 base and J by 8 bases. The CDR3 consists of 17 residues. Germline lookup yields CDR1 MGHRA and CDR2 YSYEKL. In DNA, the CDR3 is TGCGCCAGCAGCCAAGGGGCTAGCGGGGGGGCACAAGGGGAGCTGTTTTTT. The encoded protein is CASSQGASGGAQGELFF.

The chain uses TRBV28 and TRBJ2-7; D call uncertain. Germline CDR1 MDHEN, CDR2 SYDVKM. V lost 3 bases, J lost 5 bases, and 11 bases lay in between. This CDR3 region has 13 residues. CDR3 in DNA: TGTGCCAGCAGTTTTGGCTCGTGGAACGAGCAGTACTTC. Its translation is CASSFGSWNEQYF.

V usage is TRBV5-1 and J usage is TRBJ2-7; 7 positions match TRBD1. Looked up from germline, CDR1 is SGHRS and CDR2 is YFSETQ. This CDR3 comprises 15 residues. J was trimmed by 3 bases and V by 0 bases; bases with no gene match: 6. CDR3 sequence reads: CASSLEGTDLYEQYF. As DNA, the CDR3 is TGCGCCAGCAGCTTGGAAGGGACAGACCTCTACGAGCAGTACTTC.

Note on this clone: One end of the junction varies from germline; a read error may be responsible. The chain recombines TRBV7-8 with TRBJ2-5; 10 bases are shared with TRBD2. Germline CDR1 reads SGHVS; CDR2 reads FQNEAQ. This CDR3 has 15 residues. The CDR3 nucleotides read TGTGCCAGCAGTTTAGCGGGAGGCCTCCAAGAGACCCAGTACTTC. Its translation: CASSLAGGLQETQYF.

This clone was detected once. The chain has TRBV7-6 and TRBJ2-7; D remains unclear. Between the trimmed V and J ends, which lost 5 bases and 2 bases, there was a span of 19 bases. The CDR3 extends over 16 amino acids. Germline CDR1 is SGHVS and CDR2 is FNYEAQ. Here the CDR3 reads CASSDDSASFPYEQYF. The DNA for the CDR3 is TGTGCCAGCAGCGACGACTCCGCATCATTCCCCTACGAGCAGTACTTC.

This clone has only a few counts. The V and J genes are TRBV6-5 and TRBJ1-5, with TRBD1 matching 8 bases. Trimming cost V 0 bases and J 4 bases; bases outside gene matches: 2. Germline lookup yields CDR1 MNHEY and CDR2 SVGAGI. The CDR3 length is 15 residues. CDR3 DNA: TGTGCCAGCAGTTACTCAGGGACAGGTAATCAGCCCCAGCATTTT. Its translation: CASSYSGTGNQPQHF.

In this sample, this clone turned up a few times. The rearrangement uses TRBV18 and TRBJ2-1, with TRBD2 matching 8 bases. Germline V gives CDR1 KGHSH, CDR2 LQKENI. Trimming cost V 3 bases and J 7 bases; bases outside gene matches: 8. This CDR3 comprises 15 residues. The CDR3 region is CASSPATQRGNEQFF. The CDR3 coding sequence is TGTGCCAGCTCACCGGCCACCCAGCGGGGGAATGAGCAGTTCTTC.

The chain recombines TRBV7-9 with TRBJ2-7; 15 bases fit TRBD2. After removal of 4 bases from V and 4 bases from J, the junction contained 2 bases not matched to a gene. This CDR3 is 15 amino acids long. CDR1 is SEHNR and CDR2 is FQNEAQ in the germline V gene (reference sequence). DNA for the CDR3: TGTGCCAGCAGCTCGGGACTAGCGGGGGGTTACGAGCAGTACTTC. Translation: CASSSGLAGGYEQYF.

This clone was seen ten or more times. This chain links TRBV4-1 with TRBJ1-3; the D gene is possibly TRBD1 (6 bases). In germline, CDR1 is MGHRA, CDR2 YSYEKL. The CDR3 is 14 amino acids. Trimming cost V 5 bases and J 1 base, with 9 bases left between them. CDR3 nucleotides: TGCGCCAGCAGCTTACAGGGATCTGGAAACACCATATATTTT. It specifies CASSLQGSGNTIYF.

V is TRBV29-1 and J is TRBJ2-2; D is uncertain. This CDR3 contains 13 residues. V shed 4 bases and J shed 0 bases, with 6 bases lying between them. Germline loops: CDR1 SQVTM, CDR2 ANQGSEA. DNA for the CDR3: TGCAGCGTTGGTACCTCGAACACCGGGGAGCTGTTTTTT. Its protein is CSVGTSNTGELFF.

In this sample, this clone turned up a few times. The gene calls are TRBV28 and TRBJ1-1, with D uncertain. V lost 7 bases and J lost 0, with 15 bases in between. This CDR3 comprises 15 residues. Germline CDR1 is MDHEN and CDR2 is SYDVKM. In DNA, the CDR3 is TGTGCCAGCACCTCCCCCGGTCAGTTGAACACTGAAGCTTTCTTT. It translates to CASTSPGQLNTEAFF.

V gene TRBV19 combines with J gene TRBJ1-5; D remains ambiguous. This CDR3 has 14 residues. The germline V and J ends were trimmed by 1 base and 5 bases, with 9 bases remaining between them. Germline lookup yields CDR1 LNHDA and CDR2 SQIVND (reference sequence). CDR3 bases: TGTGCCAGTAGTATAGGGGGTTGGGATCAGCCCCAGCATTTT. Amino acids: CASSIGGWDQPQHF.

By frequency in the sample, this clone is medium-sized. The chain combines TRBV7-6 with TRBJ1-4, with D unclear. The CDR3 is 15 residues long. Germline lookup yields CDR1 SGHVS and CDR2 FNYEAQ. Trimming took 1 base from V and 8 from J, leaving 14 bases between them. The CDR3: CASSLEVGVGEKLFF. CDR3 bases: TGTGCCAGCAGCTTAGAGGTCGGGGTTGGAGAAAAACTGTTTTTT. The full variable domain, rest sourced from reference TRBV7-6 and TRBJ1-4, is GAGVSQSPRYKVTKRGQDVALRCDPISGHVSLYWYRQALGQGPEFLTYFNYEAQQDKSGLPNDRFSAERPEGSISTLTIQRTEQRDSAMYRCASSLEVGVGEKLFFGSGTQLSVL.

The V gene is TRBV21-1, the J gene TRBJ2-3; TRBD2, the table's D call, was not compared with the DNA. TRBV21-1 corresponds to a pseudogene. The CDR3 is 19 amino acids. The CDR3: CASRLEIRLAGDGSDTQYF. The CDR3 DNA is TGTGCCAGCAGGTTGGAGATTCGATTAGCGGGAGACGGGTCAGATACGCAGTATTTT.

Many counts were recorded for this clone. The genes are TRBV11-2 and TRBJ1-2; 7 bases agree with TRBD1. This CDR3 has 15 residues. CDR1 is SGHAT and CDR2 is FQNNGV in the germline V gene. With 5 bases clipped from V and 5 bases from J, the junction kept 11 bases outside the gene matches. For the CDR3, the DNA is TGTGCCAGCAGCGGATGGGACAGTTTATCGTATGGCTACACCTTC. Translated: CASSGWDSLSYGYTF.

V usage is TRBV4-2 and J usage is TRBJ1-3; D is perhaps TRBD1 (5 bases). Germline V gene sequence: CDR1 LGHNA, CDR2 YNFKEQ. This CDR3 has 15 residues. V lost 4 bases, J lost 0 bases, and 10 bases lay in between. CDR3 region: CASSPGISSGNTIYF. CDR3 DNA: TGTGCCAGCAGCCCAGGGATCAGCTCTGGAAACACCATATATTTT.

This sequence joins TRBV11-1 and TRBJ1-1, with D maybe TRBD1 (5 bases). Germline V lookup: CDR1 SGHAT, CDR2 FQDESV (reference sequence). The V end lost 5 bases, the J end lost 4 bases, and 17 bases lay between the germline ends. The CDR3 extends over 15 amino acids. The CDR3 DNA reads TGTGCCAGCAGCCCAAGGGCAGGTCAGGGCACTGAAGCTTTCTTT. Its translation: CASSPRAGQGTEAFF.

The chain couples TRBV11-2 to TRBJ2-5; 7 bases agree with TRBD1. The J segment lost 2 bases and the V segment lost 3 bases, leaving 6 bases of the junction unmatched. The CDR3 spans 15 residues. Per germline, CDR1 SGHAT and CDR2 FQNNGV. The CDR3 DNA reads TGTGCCAGCAGCTTCACCCCGGGACAGCAAGAGACCCAGTACTTC. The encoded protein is CASSFTPGQQETQYF.

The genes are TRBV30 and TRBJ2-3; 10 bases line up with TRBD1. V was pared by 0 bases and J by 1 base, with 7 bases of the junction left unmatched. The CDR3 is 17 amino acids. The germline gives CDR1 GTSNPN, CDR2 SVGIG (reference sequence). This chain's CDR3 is CAWSVGAGTGGTDTQYF. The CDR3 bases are TGTGCCTGGAGTGTTGGGGCCGGGACAGGGGGCACAGATACGCAGTATTTT.

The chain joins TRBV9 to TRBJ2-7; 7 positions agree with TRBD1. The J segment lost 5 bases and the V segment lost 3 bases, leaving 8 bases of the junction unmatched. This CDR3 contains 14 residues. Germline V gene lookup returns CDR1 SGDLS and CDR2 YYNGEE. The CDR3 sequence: CASSGTGPSNEQYF. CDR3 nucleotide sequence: TGTGCCAGCAGCGGGACAGGTCCCTCTAACGAGCAGTACTTC.

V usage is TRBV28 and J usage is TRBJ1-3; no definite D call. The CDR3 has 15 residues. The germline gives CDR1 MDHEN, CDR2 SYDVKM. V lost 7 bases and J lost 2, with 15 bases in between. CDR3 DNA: TGTGCCAGCACCTCTTCCCCTGACACTGGAAACACCATATATTTT. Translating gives CASTSSPDTGNTIYF.